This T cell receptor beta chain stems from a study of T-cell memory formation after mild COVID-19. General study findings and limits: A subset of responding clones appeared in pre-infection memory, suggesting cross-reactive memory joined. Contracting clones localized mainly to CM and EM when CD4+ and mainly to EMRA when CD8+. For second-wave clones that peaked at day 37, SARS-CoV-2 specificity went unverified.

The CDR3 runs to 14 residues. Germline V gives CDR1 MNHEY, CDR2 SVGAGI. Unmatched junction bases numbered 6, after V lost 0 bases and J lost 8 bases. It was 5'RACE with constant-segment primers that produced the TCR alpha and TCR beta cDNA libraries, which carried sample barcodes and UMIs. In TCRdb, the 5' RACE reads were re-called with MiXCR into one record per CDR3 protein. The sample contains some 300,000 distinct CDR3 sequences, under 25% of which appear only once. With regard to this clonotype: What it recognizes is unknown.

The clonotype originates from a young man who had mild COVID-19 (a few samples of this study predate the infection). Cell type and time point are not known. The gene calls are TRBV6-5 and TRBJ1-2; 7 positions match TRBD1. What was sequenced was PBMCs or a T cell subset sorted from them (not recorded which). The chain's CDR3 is CASSYSTGQEGYTF. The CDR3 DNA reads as TGTGCCAGCAGTTACTCGACAGGGCAGGAAGGCTACACCTTC.